Sequencing of this T cell receptor beta chain was carried out in a study of cytomegalovirus exposure and HLA in healthy donors. Background on the study: The use of the same platform for the 90 to 150 validation repertoires and the 600 to 800 first-cohort repertoires was reported by a later analysis. General study results and limits: Rare TCR sequences predominated, though certain public TCRs were found in many donors. Both high specificity and high sensitivity reportedly marked the classifier's diagnosis of cytomegalovirus status.

Comments on this clone: Its specificity is unknown.

Generated by immunoSEQ multiplex PCR, the TCRdb table keeps only in-frame clones and is missing some. The table has about 260,000 clones, about 90% seen once. Between the trimmed V and J ends, which lost 6 bases and 3 bases, there was a span of 9 bases. The CDR3 is 12 amino acids. Germline values: CDR1 SEHNR, CDR2 FQNEAQ (reference sequence). V usage is TRBV7-9 and J usage is TRBJ2-7; possibly TRBD1 or TRBD2 for D (5 bases each). Sequenced: PBMCs. This receptor was identified in a young woman in good health and CMV-seronegative. This CDR3 reads CASSRGDYEQYF. As DNA, the CDR3 is TGTGCCAGCAGTCGAGGGGACTACGAGCAGTACTTC.